This T cell receptor beta chain was found in a study of T cell changes during pregnancy in multiple sclerosis. CDR1 and CDR2 from the germline V gene are MGHRA and YSYEKL. The V gene lost 2 bases and the J gene lost 7 bases, with 12 bases spanning the gap. The CDR3 has 15 residues. Profiling relied on immunoSEQ multiplex PCR, and the TCRdb table lists in-frame clones only, not all of them. Of nearly 50,000 clones listed, roughly 94% were seen once; the top ten hold around 0.48%. The receptor was derived from a female donor with multiple sclerosis, enrolled in a pregnancy study. The input for sequencing was CD4+ T cells from peripheral blood mononuclear cells, taken in the first trimester of pregnancy. This sequence joins TRBV4-1 and TRBJ1-6, with D possibly being TRBD1 (6 bases). CDR3 residues: CASSQPTGRNSPLHF. CDR3 sequence (DNA): TGCGCCAGCAGCCAACCGACAGGACGAAATTCACCCCTCCACTTT.